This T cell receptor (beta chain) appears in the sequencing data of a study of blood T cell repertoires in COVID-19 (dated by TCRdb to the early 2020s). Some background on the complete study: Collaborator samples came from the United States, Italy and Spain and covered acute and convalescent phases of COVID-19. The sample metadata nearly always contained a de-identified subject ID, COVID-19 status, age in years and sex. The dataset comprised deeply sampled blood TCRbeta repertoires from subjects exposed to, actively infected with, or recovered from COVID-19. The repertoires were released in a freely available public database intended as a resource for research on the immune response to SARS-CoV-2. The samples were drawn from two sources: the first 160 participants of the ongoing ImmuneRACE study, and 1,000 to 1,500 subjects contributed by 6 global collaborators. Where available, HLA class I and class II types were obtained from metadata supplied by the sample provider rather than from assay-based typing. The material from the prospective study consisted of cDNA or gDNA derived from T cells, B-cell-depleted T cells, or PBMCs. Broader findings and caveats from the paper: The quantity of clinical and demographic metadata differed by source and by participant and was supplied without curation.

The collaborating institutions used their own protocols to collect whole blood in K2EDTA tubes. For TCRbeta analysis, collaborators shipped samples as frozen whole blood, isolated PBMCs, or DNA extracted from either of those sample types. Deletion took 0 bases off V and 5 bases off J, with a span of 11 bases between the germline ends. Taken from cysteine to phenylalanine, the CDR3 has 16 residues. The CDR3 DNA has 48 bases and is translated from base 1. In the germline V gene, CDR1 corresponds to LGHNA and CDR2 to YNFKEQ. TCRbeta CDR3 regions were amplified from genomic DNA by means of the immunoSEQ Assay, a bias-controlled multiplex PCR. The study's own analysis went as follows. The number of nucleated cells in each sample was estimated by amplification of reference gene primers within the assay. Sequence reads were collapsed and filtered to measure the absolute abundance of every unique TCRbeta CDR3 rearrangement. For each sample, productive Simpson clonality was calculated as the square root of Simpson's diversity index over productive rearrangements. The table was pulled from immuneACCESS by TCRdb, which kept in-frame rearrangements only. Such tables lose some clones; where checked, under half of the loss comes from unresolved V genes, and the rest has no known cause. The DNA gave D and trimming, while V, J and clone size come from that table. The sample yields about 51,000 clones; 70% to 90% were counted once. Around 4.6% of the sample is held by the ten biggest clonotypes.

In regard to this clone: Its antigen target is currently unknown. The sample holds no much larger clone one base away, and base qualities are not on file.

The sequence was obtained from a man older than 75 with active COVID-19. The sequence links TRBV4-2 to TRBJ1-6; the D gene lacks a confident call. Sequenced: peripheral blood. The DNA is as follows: TGTGCCAGCAGCCAAGATCGAATAACTCATAATTCACCCCTCCACTTT. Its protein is CASSQDRITHNSPLHF.